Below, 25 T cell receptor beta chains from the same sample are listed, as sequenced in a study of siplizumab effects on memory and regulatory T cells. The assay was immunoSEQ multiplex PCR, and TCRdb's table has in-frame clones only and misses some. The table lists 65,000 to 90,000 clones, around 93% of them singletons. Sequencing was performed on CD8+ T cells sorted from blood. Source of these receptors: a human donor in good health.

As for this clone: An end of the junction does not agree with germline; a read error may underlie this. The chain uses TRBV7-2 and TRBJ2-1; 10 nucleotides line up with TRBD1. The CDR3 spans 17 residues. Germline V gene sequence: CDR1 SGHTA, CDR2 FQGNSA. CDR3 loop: CASSGHRTGGFYDEQFF. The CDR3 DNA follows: TGTGCCAGCAGCGGACACCGGACAGGGGGGTTCTACGATGAGCAGTTCTTC. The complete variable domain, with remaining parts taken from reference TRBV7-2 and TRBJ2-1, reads GAGVSQSPSNKVTEKGKDVELRCDPISGHTALYWYRQSLGQGLEFLIYFQGNSAPDKSGLPSDRFSAERTGGSVSTLTIQRTQQEDSAVYLCASSGHRTGGFYDEQFFGPGTRLTVL.

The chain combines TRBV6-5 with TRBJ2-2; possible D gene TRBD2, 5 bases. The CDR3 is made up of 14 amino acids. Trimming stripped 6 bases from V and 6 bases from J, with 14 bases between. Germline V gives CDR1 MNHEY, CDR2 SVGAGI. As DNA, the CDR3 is TGTGCCAGCAGACCGGGGAATGAGGCCGGGGAGCTGTTTTTT. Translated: CASRPGNEAGELFF.

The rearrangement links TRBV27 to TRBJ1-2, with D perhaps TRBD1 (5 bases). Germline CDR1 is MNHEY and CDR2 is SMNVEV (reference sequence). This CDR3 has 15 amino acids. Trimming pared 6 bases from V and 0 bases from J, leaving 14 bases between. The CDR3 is CASRPDSNTNYGYTF. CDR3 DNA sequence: TGTGCCAGCAGACCCGACAGCAACACTAACTATGGCTACACCTTC.

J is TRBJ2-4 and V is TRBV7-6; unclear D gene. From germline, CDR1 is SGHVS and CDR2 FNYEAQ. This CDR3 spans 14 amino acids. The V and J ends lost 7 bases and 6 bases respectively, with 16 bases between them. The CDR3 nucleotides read TGTGCCAGCATCTTCCCGGCCAGCTTAAACATTCAGTACTTC. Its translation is CASIFPASLNIQYF.

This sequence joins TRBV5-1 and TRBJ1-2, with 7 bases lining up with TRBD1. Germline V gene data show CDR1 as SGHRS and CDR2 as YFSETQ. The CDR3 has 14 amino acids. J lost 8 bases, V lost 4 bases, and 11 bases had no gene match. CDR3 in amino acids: CASSPTGLVDGYTF. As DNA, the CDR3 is TGCGCCAGCAGCCCGACAGGGTTAGTCGACGGCTACACCTTC.

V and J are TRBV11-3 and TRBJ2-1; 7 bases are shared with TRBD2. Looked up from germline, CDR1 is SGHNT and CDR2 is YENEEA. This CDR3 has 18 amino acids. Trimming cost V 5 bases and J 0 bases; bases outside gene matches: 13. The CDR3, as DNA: TGTGCCAGCAGCACCGACCTAGGAGCGGGAAACTCCTACAATGAGCAGTTCTTC. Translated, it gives CASSTDLGAGNSYNEQFF.

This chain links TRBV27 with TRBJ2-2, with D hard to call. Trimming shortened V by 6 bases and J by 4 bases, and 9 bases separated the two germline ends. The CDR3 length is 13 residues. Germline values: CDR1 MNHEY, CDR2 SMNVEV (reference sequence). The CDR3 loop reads CASSRRGTGELFF. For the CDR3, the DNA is TGTGCCAGCAGCCGACGAGGCACCGGGGAGCTGTTTTTT.

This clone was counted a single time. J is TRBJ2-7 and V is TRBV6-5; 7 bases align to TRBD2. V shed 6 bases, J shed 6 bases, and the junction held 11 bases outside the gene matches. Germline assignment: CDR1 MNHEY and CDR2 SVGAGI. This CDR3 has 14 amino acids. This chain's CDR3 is CASSRDYSAPEQYF. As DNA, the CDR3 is TGTGCCAGCAGCCGGGACTATTCCGCCCCCGAGCAGTACTTC.

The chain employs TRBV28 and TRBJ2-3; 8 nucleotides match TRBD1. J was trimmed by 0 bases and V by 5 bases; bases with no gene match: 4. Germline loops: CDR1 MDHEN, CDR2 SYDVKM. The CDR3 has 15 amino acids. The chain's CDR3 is CASSKTGGSTDTQYF. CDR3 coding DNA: TGTGCCAGCAGTAAAACAGGGGGGAGCACAGATACGCAGTATTTT.

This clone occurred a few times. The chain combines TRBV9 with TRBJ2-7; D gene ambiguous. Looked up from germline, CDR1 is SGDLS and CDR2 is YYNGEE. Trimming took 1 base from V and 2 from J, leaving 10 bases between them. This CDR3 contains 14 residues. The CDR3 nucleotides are TGTGCCAGCAGCGTAAGCATGATGGCCTACGAGCAGTACTTC. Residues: CASSVSMMAYEQYF.

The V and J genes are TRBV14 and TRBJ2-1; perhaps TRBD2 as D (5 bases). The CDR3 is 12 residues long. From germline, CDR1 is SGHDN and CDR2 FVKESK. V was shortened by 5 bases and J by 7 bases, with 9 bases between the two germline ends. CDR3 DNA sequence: TGTGCCAGCAGCGGCGGGCTAAATGAGCAGTTCTTC. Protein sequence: CASSGGLNEQFF.

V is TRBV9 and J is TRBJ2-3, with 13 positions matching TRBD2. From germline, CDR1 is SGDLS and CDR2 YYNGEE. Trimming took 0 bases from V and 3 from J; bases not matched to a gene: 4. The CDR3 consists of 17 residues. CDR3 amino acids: CASSVEGTSGTTDTQYF. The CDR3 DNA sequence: TGTGCCAGCAGCGTAGAGGGGACTAGCGGGACTACAGATACGCAGTATTTT.

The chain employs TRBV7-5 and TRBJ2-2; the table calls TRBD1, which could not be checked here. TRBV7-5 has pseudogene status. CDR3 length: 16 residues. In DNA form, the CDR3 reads TGTGTCAGAAGCCACCGGACAGGGACGAACACCGGGGAGCTGTTTTTT. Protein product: CVRSHRTGTNTGELFF.

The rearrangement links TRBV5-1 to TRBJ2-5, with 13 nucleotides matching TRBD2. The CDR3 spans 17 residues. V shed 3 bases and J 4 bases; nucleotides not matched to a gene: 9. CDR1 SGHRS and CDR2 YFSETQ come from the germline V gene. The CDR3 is CASSSGLAGTTRETQYF. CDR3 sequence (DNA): TGCGCCAGCAGCTCGGGACTAGCGGGGACCACGCGAGAGACCCAGTACTTC.

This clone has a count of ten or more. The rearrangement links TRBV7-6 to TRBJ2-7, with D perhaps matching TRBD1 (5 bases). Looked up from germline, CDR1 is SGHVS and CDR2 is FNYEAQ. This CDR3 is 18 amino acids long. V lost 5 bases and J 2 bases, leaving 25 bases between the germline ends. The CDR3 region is CASSPEVTDIPFTYEQYF. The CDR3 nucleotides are TGTGCCAGCAGCCCCGAGGTGACAGACATACCGTTCACCTACGAGCAGTACTTC.

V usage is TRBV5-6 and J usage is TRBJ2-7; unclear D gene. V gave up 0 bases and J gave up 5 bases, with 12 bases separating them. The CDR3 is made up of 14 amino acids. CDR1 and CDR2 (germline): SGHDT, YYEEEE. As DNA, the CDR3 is TGTGCCAGCAGCTTGGGGCTCGGATCAGACGAGCAGTACTTC. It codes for CASSLGLGSDEQYF.

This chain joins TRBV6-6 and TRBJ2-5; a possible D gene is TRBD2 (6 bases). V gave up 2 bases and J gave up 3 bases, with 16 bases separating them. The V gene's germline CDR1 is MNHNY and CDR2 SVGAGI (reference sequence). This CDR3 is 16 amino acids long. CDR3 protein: CASSYRPGGAEETQYF. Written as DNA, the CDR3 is TGTGCCAGCAGTTACCGGCCCGGAGGGGCCGAAGAGACCCAGTACTTC.

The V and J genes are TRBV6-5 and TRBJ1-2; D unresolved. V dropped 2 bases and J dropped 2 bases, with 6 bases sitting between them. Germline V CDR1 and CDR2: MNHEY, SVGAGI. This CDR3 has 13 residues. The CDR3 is CASSYTSNYGYTF. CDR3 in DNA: TGTGCCAGCAGTTACACATCAAACTATGGCTACACCTTC.

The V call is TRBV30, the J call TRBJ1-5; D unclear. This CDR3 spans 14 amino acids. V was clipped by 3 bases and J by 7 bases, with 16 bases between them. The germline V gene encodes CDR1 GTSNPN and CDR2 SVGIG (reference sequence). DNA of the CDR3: TGTGCCTGGAGCGCGAGAGTTGGGAACCAGCCCCAGCATTTT. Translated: CAWSARVGNQPQHF.

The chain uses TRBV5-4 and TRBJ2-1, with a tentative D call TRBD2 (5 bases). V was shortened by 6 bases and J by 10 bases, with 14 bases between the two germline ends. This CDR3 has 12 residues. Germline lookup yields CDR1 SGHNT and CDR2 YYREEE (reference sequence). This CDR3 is CASIFSTGEQFF. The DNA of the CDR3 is TGTGCCAGCATATTTTCGACGGGGGAGCAGTTCTTC.

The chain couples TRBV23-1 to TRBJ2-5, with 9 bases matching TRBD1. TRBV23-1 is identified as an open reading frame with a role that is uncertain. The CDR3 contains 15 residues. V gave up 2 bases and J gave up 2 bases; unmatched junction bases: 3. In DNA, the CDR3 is TGCGCCAGCAGTCAAGGGGACAGGGAGCAAGAGACCCAGTACTTC. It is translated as CASSQGDREQETQYF.

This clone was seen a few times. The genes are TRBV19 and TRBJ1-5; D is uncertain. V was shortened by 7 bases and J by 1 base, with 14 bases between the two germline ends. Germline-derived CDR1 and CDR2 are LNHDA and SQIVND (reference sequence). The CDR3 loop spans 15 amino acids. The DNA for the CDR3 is TGTGCCAGTACTCATAGCCTCAGCAGCAATCAGCCCCAGCATTTT. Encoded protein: CASTHSLSSNQPQHF. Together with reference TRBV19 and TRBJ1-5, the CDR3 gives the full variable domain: DGGITQSPKYLFRKEGQNVTLSCEQNLNHDAMYWYRQDPGQGLRLIYYSQIVNDFQKGDIAEGYSVSREKKESFPLTVTSAQKNPTAFYLCASTHSLSSNQPQHFGDGTRLSIL.

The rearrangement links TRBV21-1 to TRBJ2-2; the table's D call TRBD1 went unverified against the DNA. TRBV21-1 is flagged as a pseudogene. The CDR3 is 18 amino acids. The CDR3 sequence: CATGFQGLTGTGNGELFF. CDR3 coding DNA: TGTGCCACTGGCTTCCAGGGGCTTACCGGGACAGGCAACGGGGAGCTGTTTTTT.

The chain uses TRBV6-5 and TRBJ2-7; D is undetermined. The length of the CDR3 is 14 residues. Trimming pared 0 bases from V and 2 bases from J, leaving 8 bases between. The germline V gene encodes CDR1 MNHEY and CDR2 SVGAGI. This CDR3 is CASSYSQDTYEQYF. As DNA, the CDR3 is TGTGCCAGCAGTTACTCCCAAGACACCTACGAGCAGTACTTC.

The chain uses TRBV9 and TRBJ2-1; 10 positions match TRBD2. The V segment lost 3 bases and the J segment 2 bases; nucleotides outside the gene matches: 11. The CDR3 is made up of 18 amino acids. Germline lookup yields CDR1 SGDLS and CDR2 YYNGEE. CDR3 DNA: TGTGCCAGCAGCGCCACTTATAGCGGGGGGCCGACCTACAATGAGCAGTTCTTC. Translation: CASSATYSGGPTYNEQFF. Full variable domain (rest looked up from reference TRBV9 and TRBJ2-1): DSGVTQTPKHLITATGQRVTLRCSPRSGDLSVYWYQQSLDQGLQFLIQYYNGEERAKGNILERFSAQQFPDLHSELNLSSLELGDSALYFCASSATYSGGPTYNEQFFGPGTRLTVL.